This T cell receptor (beta chain) comes out of a study of a mutant IDH1 vaccine in newly diagnosed glioma. Study outcomes and limitations: Pseudoprogression apparently tracked independently of changes in top peripheral T cell clonotypes.

With respect to this clone: Antigen unknown.

As to time point: baseline, week 1 (first vaccination visit). Treatment described: pre-vaccination baseline after standard-of-care therapy. Repertoires were generated with immunoSEQ multiplex PCR, while TCRdb's copy carries only in-frame clones and drops some. The sample yields just under 95,000 clones, 80% seen once. Germline CDR1 and CDR2: SGHVS and FQNEAQ. V was pared by 3 bases and J by 6 bases, with 1 base of the junction left unmatched. The CDR3 covers 13 residues. The starting material was PBMCs, obtained from a glioma patient treated with radiotherapy, temozolomide or both. The clonotype comes from a man between 35 and 55 years old with glioma. V is TRBV7-8 and J is TRBJ2-1, with 8 nucleotides matching TRBD2. The CDR3 sequence is CASSFGTSNEQFF. The CDR3 DNA reads as TGTGCCAGCAGCTTCGGGACTAGCAATGAGCAGTTCTTC.